This TCR beta chain was sequenced during a study of blood T cell repertoires in COVID-19. Method: immunoSEQ multiplex PCR; TCRdb's copy keeps in-frame clones and lacks some. The sample gives some 110,000 clones, 84% of which show up once; around 4.2% is in the top ten. V lost 0 bases and J lost 4, with 9 bases in between. Per the germline V gene, CDR1 is MNHEY and CDR2 is SVGAGI. This CDR3 is built from 14 residues. The receptor was isolated from a woman aged 25 to 39 who had recovered from COVID-19. The chain has TRBV6-5 and TRBJ1-1, with TRBD1 as a possible D gene (5 bases). Sequenced: PBMCs or T cells enriched from blood (not recorded which). CDR3 in amino acids: CASSYSSGGTEAFF. DNA for the CDR3: TGTGCCAGCAGTTACTCGTCGGGGGGCACTGAAGCTTTCTTT.